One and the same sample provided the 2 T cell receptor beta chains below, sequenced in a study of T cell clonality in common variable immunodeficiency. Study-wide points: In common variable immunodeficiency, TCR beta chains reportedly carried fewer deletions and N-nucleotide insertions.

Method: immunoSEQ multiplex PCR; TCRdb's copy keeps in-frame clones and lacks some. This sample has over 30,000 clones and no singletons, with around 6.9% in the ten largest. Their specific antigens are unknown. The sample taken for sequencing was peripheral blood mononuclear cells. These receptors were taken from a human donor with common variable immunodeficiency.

The covered CDR3 bases are TGTGCCAGTAGTCACGCGGGACTAGCGGGGTACGAG. Protein sequence: CASSHAGLAGYE. The complete CDR3 sequence is CASSHAGLAGYEQYF. The chain recombines TRBV19 with TRBJ2-7; TRBD2 agrees at 13 bases. The sequenced fragment ends 3 residues before the CDR3 boundary, so the rest is inferred from the germline J gene. After removal of 5 bases from V and 4 bases from J, the junction contained 5 bases not matched to a gene. CDR1 LNHDA and CDR2 SQIVND come from the germline V gene (reference sequence). The CDR3 consists of 15 residues.

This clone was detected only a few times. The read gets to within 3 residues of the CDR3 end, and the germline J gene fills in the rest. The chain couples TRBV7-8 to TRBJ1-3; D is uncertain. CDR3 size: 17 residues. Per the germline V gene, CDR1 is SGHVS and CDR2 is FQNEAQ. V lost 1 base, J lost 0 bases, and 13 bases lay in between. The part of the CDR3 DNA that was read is TGTGCCAGCAGCTTAGAGGGCAGTCCCCTCTCTGGAAACACC. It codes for CASSLEGSPLSGNT. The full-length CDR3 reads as CASSLEGSPLSGNTIYF.